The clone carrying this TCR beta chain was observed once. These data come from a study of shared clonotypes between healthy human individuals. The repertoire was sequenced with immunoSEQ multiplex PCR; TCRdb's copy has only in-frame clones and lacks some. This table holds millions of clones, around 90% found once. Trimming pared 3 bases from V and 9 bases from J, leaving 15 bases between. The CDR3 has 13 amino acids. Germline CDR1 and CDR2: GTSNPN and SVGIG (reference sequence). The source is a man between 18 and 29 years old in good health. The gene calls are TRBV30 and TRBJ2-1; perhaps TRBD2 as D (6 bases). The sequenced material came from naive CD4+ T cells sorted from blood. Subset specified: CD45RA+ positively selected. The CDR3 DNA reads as TGTGCCTGGAGCCGACTGCCCGGGGGTGAGCAGTTCTTC. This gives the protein CAWSRLPGGEQFF.